The 21 T cell receptor beta chains given below trace back to one sample, sequenced in a study of blood T cell repertoires in COVID-19. Clones were sequenced by immunoSEQ multiplex PCR, and TCRdb holds only the in-frame ones, with some missing. Among a few hundred thousand clones listed, about 88% were seen once. Material for sequencing was PBMCs or T cells enriched from blood (not recorded which). All receptors come from a woman under 30 who had been exposed to COVID-19.

V and J are TRBV28 and TRBJ2-1, with TRBD2 matching 8 bases. V lost 6 bases and J lost 8; bases outside the gene matches: 12. The germline V gene has CDR1 MDHEN and CDR2 SYDVKM. The CDR3 is made up of 15 amino acids. CDR3 loop: CASRSGTRNVDEQFF. In nucleotides, the CDR3 is TGTGCCAGCAGATCCGGGACTAGAAATGTCGATGAGCAGTTCTTC. Looking up the rest from reference TRBV28 and TRBJ2-1 gives the full variable domain: DVKVTQSSRYLVKRTGEKVFLECVQDMDHENMFWYRQDPGLGLRLIYFSYDVKMKEKGDIPEGYSVSREKKERFSLILESASTNQTSMYLCASRSGTRNVDEQFFGPGTRLTVL.

The chain combines TRBV9 with TRBJ2-1, with D tentatively TRBD2 (6 bases). CDR3 length equals 16 residues. CDR1 and CDR2 from the germline V gene are SGDLS and YYNGEE. V lost 0 bases, J lost 4 bases, and 14 bases lay in between. The CDR3: CASSVAQLAAYNEQFF. The CDR3 coding sequence is TGTGCCAGCAGCGTAGCTCAACTAGCAGCTTACAATGAGCAGTTCTTC.

This chain uses TRBV2 with TRBJ1-1; TRBD1 matches 7 bases. Germline V lookup: CDR1 SNHLY, CDR2 FYNNEI. After removal of 9 bases from V and 4 bases from J, the junction contained 5 bases not matched to a gene. The CDR3 is made up of 12 amino acids. CDR3 coding DNA: TGTGCCAGGTACAGGGGATTCACTGAAGCTTTCTTT. It specifies CARYRGFTEAFF.

The V and J genes are TRBV9 and TRBJ1-2; 9 bases are shared with TRBD1. The CDR3 has 13 residues. V lost 5 bases to trimming and J lost 14 bases; unmatched junction nucleotides: 13. Germline CDR1 and CDR2: SGDLS and YYNGEE. The CDR3: CASSGDYGTGLTF. In nucleotides, the CDR3 is TGTGCCAGCAGTGGGGATTACGGGACAGGGCTAACCTTC.

This chain connects TRBV27 to TRBJ1-1; a possible D gene is TRBD1 (5 bases). Per germline, CDR1 MNHEY and CDR2 SMNVEV (reference sequence). Trimming cost V 6 bases and J 2 bases, with 10 bases left between them. This CDR3 comprises 13 residues. The CDR3 DNA reads TGTGCCAGCAGCTATAGGGGTAACACTGAAGCTTTCTTT. This sequence encodes CASSYRGNTEAFF.

The V call is TRBV19, the J call TRBJ2-1, with 10 bases lining up with TRBD2. Per germline, CDR1 LNHDA and CDR2 SQIVND (reference sequence). Unmatched junction bases numbered 5, after V lost 8 bases and J lost 4 bases. This CDR3 is 14 amino acids long. CDR3 in DNA: TGTGCCAGTTCAAGCGGGAGGGTATACAATGAGCAGTTCTTC. Protein product: CASSSGRVYNEQFF.

The chain combines TRBV7-2 with TRBJ1-4; TRBD1 agrees at 8 bases. From germline, CDR1 is SGHTA and CDR2 FQGNSA. CDR3 size: 15 residues. V shed 5 bases, J shed 3 bases, and the junction held 5 bases outside the gene matches. The CDR3 DNA is TGTGCCAGCAGCCCCGACAGGGGAGCTAATGAAAAACTGTTTTTT. Amino acids: CASSPDRGANEKLFF.

V usage is TRBV6-6 and J usage is TRBJ2-1; TRBD1 aligns across 10 bases. Germline V gives CDR1 MNHNY, CDR2 SVGAGI (reference sequence). J was trimmed by 9 bases and V by 6 bases; bases with no gene match: 8. The CDR3 covers 14 residues. The CDR3 DNA sequence: TGTGCCAGCAGCGGGACAGGGGACGTTGGTGAGCAGTTCTTC. Translation: CASSGTGDVGEQFF.

V usage is TRBV25-1 and J usage is TRBJ1-1; D perhaps matches TRBD1 (5 bases). The germline CDR1 and CDR2 sequences are MGHDK and SYGVNS. The V end lost 7 bases, the J end lost 4 bases, and 16 bases lay between the germline ends. This CDR3 is built from 14 residues. This CDR3 reads CASTHRGGGTEAFF. CDR3 in DNA: TGTGCCAGCACTCACCGGGGGGGAGGCACTGAAGCTTTCTTT.

The gene calls are TRBV27 and TRBJ2-7; unclear D gene. The CDR3 sequence is 16 residues long. The V gene lost 2 bases and the J gene lost 0 bases, with 14 bases spanning the gap. Germline assignment: CDR1 MNHEY and CDR2 SMNVEV (reference sequence). The CDR3 region is CASSLDSGYSSYEQYF. For the CDR3, the DNA is TGTGCCAGCAGTTTAGATTCAGGCTACAGCTCCTACGAGCAGTACTTC.

This clone was counted a few times. This chain links TRBV11-3 with TRBJ1-3; D not resolved. Looked up from germline, CDR1 is SGHNT and CDR2 is YENEEA. The CDR3 runs 14 residues. Trimming left V 2 bases short and J 3 bases short, with 8 bases between. The CDR3 DNA sequence: TGTGCCAGCAGCTTAAATCAGGATGGAAACACCATATATTTT. It translates to CASSLNQDGNTIYF.

The chain carries TRBV19 and TRBJ1-2; D perhaps matches TRBD1 (6 bases). Between the trimmed V and J ends, which lost 3 bases and 0 bases, there was a span of 8 bases. There are 14 residues in the CDR3. Germline CDR1 LNHDA, CDR2 SQIVND (reference sequence). The CDR3 loop reads CASSIGTTNYGYTF. For the CDR3, the DNA is TGTGCCAGTAGTATCGGGACAACTAACTATGGCTACACCTTC.

This CDR3 is CASSLTDRLAGNTIYF. CDR3 nucleotide sequence: TGTGCCAGCAGCTTGACGGACAGGTTAGCTGGAAACACCATATATTTT. V is TRBV7-6 and J is TRBJ1-3, with 7 positions matching TRBD1. V lost 3 bases to trimming and J lost 2 bases; unmatched junction nucleotides: 7. The CDR3 runs to 16 residues. Germline V lookup: CDR1 SGHVS, CDR2 FNYEAQ.

The table lists this clone with a count of one. Other DNA sequences in this specimen translate into the identical CDR3. V is TRBV19 and J is TRBJ1-5; maybe TRBD1 (6 bases). CDR3 size: 14 residues. With 1 base removed from V and 4 bases from J, the gap between germline ends came to 8 bases. Germline CDR1 and CDR2: LNHDA and SQIVND (reference sequence). The CDR3 DNA follows: TGTGCCAGTAGTATAGGTACAGGGAATCAGCCCCAGCATTTT. It encodes CASSIGTGNQPQHF.

V is TRBV4-1 and J is TRBJ1-5; weak D call: TRBD1 (6 bases). CDR3 size: 17 residues. V was shortened by 1 base and J by 5 bases, with 18 bases between the two germline ends. The germline V gene encodes CDR1 MGHRA and CDR2 YSYEKL. CDR3 nucleotides: TGCGCCAGCAGCCAAGTAGGGGACATAGGGTTTGATCAGCCCCAGCATTTT. Protein product: CASSQVGDIGFDQPQHF.

The chain recombines TRBV7-6 with TRBJ1-5, with 9 bases matching TRBD1. The CDR3 covers 14 residues. Germline V gives CDR1 SGHVS, CDR2 FNYEAQ. The V gene end was trimmed by 5 bases and the J gene end by 4 bases; junction bases not matched to a gene: 3. DNA for the CDR3: TGTGCCAGCAGCCCCGGGACAGGGAATCAGCCCCAGCATTTT. This translates into CASSPGTGNQPQHF.

V is TRBV19 and J is TRBJ2-3, with D perhaps matching TRBD2 (7 bases). The CDR3 spans 16 residues. Germline CDR1 LNHDA, CDR2 SQIVND (reference sequence). The V end was cut by 5 bases, the J end by 5 bases, with 20 bases between. The CDR3 bases are TGTGCCAGTAGTTCAACCTTGGGGGGGCTTGGAGATACGCAGTATTTT. Protein product: CASSSTLGGLGDTQYF. Based on the CDR3 plus reference TRBV19 and TRBJ2-3, the full variable domain is DGGITQSPKYLFRKEGQNVTLSCEQNLNHDAMYWYRQDPGQGLRLIYYSQIVNDFQKGDIAEGYSVSREKKESFPLTVTSAQKNPTAFYLCASSSTLGGLGDTQYFGPGTRLTVL.

The rearrangement joins TRBV6-6 to TRBJ2-7, with 9 bases matching TRBD2. This CDR3 has 14 amino acids. From germline, CDR1 is MNHNY and CDR2 SVGAGI (reference sequence). Germline trimming cut 10 bases from V and 4 bases from J; bases unmatched to any gene: 11. The chain's CDR3 is CATLPAGGMYEQYF. CDR3 DNA sequence: TGTGCCACCCTACCAGCGGGAGGAATGTACGAGCAGTACTTC.

This rearrangement joins TRBV9 to TRBJ1-2; 8 bases match TRBD1. V shed 3 bases, J shed 4 bases, and the junction held 5 bases outside the gene matches. Germline CDR1 is SGDLS and CDR2 is YYNGEE. The CDR3 is made up of 14 amino acids. The CDR3 is CASSGRDRIYGYTF. The CDR3, as DNA: TGTGCCAGCAGCGGCCGGGACAGGATCTATGGCTACACCTTC.

The V gene is TRBV11-3, the J gene TRBJ2-5, with 9 bases fitting TRBD2. The germline V gene encodes CDR1 SGHNT and CDR2 YENEEA. CDR3 length equals 15 residues. The V and J ends lost 0 bases and 3 bases, in that order; junction bases with no gene match: 2. For the CDR3, the DNA is TGTGCCAGCAGCTTAGAGACTAGCGGAGAAGAGACCCAGTACTTC. The encoded protein is CASSLETSGEETQYF.

The V call is TRBV5-6, the J call TRBJ2-7; weak D call: TRBD2 (7 bases). The CDR3 has 15 amino acids. The V gene's germline CDR1 is SGHDT and CDR2 YYEEEE. With 1 base removed from V and 4 bases from J, the gap between germline ends came to 15 bases. The CDR3 loop reads CASSLTGRGPYEQYF. CDR3 bases: TGTGCCAGCAGCTTGACAGGGAGGGGCCCGTACGAGCAGTACTTC.